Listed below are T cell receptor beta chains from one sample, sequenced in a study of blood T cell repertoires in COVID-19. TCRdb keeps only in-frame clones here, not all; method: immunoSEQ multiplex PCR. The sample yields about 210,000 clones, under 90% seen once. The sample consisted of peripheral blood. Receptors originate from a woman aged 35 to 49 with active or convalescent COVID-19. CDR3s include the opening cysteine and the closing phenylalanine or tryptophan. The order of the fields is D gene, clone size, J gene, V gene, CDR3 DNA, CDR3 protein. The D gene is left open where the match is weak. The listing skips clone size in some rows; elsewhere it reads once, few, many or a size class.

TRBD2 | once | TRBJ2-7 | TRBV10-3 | TGTGCCATCAGCGGACTAGCGGGAGAACAGAACGAGCAGTACTTC | CAISGLAGEQNEQYF
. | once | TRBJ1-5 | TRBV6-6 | TGTGCCAGCAGTTACTCGGGGGGTGGGCAGCCCCAGCATTTT | CASSYSGGGQPQHF
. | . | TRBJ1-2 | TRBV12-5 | TGTGCTAGTGGTTTATCTGACTTCCCTAACTATGGCTACACCTTC | CASGLSDFPNYGYTF
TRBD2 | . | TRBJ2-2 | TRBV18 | TGTGCCAGCTCACCGTCTAGCGGTAGGAGGGAGCTGTTTTTT | CASSPSSGRRELFF
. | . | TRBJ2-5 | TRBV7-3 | TGTGCCAGCAGTCCAACAGCCGAAGAGACCCAGTACTTC | CASSPTAEETQYF
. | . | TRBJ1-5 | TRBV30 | TGTGCCTGGAGTGTAAGTAAACAGGGCCCAGGACATCAGCCCCAGCATTTT | CAWSVSKQGPGHQPQHF
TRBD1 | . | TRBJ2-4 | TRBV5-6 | TGTGCCAGCAGCTTTAGGGACAGGGTAAACATTCAGTACTTC | CASSFRDRVNIQYF
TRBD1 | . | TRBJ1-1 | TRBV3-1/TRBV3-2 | TGTGCCAGCAGCGCCGGGACAGGGGAACTTGAAGCTTTCTTT | CASSAGTGELEAFF
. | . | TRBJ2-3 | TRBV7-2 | TGTGCCAGCAGCTTAGCGGGGGGTCTTAACACAGATACGCAGTATTTT | CASSLAGGLNTDTQYF
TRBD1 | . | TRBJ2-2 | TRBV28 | TGTGCCAGCAGTACGCCCGACAGGGGGCGAGACGGGGAGCTGTTTTTT | CASSTPDRGRDGELFF
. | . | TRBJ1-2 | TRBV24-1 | TGTGCCACCAGTGATCGACAGCTCTATGGCTACACCTTC | CATSDRQLYGYTF
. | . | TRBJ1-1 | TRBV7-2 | TGTGCCAGCAGCTTGGGGCTAGGGGGCACTGAAGCTTTCTTT | CASSLGLGGTEAFF
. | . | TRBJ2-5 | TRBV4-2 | TGTGCCAGCAGCCAAGACCTGAGAGGGGGTGGAGAGACCCAGTACTTC | CASSQDLRGGGETQYF
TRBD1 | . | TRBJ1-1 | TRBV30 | TGTGCCTGGAGTAGACAGGGTTACACTGAAGCTTTCTTT | CAWSRQGYTEAFF
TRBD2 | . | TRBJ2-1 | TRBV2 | TGTGCCAGCACCTCCCTCCAGACTAGCGGGGGGTCTGGCAGTCGGTTCTTC | CASTSLQTSGGSGSRFF
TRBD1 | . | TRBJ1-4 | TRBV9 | TGTGCCAGTGGTAGGGACAGACATAATGAAAAACTGTTTTTT | CASGRDRHNEKLFF
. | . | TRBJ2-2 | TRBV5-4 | TGTGCCAGCAGCTTGGAGTTACTAAACACCGGGGAGCTGTTTTTT | CASSLELLNTGELFF
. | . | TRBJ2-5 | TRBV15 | TGTGCCACCAGCAGAGATGTGGGGGGTGGAGAGACCCAGTACTTC | CATSRDVGGGETQYF
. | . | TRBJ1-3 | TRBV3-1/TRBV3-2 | TGTGCCACCTACGACATTTCTGGAAACACCATATATTTT | CATYDISGNTIYF
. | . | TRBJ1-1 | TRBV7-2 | TGTGCCAGCAGCCCCCCGGGGTATGAAGCTTTCTTT | CASSPPGYEAFF
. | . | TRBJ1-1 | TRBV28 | TGTGCCAGCAGTTCCCCGATGGGGGGGATAGGCACTGAAGCTTTCTTT | CASSSPMGGIGTEAFF
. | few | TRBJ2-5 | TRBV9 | TGTGCCAGCAGCGTAGAGGCAGGGATTCAACAAGAGACCCAGTACTTC | CASSVEAGIQQETQYF
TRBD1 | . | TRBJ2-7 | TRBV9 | TGTGCCAGCAGCCCCAGAGACAGGGTCTCATACGAGCAGTACTTC | CASSPRDRVSYEQYF
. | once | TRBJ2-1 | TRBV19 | TGTGCCAGTACCCTATGGGGGGGGCATGAGCAGTTCTTC | CASTLWGGHEQFF
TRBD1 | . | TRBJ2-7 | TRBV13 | TGTGCCAGCAGCCCCGACAGGGGGCGAAATTACGAGCAGTACTTC | CASSPDRGRNYEQYF
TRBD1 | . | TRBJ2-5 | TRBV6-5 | TGTGCCACCCTGACAGGGCGGGAGACCCAGTACTTC | CATLTGRETQYF